The 8 T cell receptor beta chains reported below all come from one sample, sequenced in a study of blood T cell repertoires in COVID-19. Produced via immunoSEQ multiplex PCR; TCRdb's table is partial and in-frame only. The sample lists about 140,000 clones; under 90% were seen once. Input material: peripheral blood. These receptors all stem from a human donor in a cohort sampled during active COVID-19.

The genes are TRBV9 and TRBJ2-3; no firm D call. Germline CDR1 SGDLS, CDR2 YYNGEE. The CDR3 is 14 amino acids. V gave up 1 base and J gave up 6 bases, with 12 bases separating them. Here the CDR3 reads CASSVSNSPDTQYF. The CDR3 DNA reads as TGTGCCAGCAGCGTATCCAACTCGCCGGATACGCAGTATTTT.

The CDR3 loop reads CASSQFLAVTRETQYF. The CDR3 DNA is TGCGCCAGCAGCCAATTTTTAGCGGTGACGCGAGAGACCCAGTACTTC. The chain links TRBV4-3 to TRBJ2-5; D perhaps matches TRBD2 (6 bases). The CDR3 has 16 amino acids. Germline CDR1 LGHNA, CDR2 YSLEER. V shed 2 bases and J shed 4 bases, with 17 bases lying between them.

The chain has TRBV7-3 and TRBJ2-7; D might be TRBD1 (5 bases). Germline V CDR1 and CDR2: SGHTA, FQGTGA. This CDR3 is built from 13 residues. Trimming pared 0 bases from V and 5 bases from J, leaving 8 bases between. As DNA, the CDR3 is TGTGCCAGCAGCTTAACCAGGGTTGACGAGCAGTACTTC. Its protein product is CASSLTRVDEQYF. The complete variable domain, with remaining parts taken from reference TRBV7-3 and TRBJ2-7, reads GAGVSQTPSNKVTEKGKYVELRCDPISGHTALYWYRQSLGQGPEFLIYFQGTGAADDSGLPNDRFFAVRPEGSVSTLKIQRTERGDSAVYLCASSLTRVDEQYFGPGTRLTVT.

The genes are TRBV18 and TRBJ2-1; 10 bases are a match to TRBD2. CDR1 KGHSH and CDR2 LQKENI come from the germline V gene. Trimming at V came to 4 bases and at J to 1 base, leaving 7 bases not matched to a gene. This CDR3 comprises 17 residues. The CDR3 loop is CASSQLAGTGSYNEQFF. For the CDR3, the DNA is TGTGCCAGCTCACAACTAGCGGGGACCGGGTCCTACAATGAGCAGTTCTTC.

The V call is TRBV18, the J call TRBJ2-7; 12 nucleotides agree with TRBD2. After removal of 5 bases from V and 5 bases from J, the junction contained 7 bases not matched to a gene. Germline CDR1 reads KGHSH; CDR2 reads LQKENI. This CDR3 comprises 15 residues. The CDR3 loop reads CASSTKLAGGHEQYF. CDR3 bases: TGTGCCAGCTCAACCAAACTAGCGGGAGGCCACGAGCAGTACTTC.

V and J are TRBV5-4 and TRBJ2-3; 11 nucleotides align to TRBD2. This CDR3 is built from 16 residues. Losses at the gene ends were 4 bases for V and 4 bases for J; bases not matched to a gene: 8. Per the germline V gene, CDR1 is SGHNT and CDR2 is YYREEE (reference sequence). The CDR3 DNA reads TGTGCCAGCAGCCGCCGGGATAGCGGGGGGGCAGATACGCAGTATTTT. It translates to CASSRRDSGGADTQYF.

The chain carries TRBV7-3 and TRBJ1-1; TRBD1 matches 8 bases. The CDR3 totals 15 residues. After removal of 5 bases from V and 5 bases from J, the junction contained 10 bases not matched to a gene. CDR1 and CDR2 (germline): SGHTA, FQGTGA. This chain's CDR3 is CASSPGTGPRTEAFF. CDR3 DNA: TGTGCCAGCAGCCCGGGGACAGGCCCGAGGACTGAAGCTTTCTTT.

The chain couples TRBV29-1 to TRBJ2-7; 12 bases fit TRBD1. CDR3 length: 15 residues. V lost 4 bases, J lost 2 bases, and 6 bases stayed unmatched. The germline V gene has CDR1 SQVTM and CDR2 ANQGSEA. CDR3 residues: CSVASGTGGAYEQYF. The CDR3 DNA is TGCAGCGTTGCCAGCGGGACAGGGGGCGCCTACGAGCAGTACTTC.